Each of the 27 T cell receptor beta chains below was sequenced from the same sample in a study of blood T cell repertoires in COVID-19. Libraries were prepared by immunoSEQ multiplex PCR; TCRdb keeps only in-frame clonotypes and omits some of them. This table holds under 500,000 clones, more than 85% found once. What was sequenced was peripheral blood. Receptor source: a woman aged 25-40 years with acute or convalescent COVID-19.

The V gene is TRBV3-1 (or the pseudogene TRBV3-2), the J gene TRBJ2-7, with 14 bases fitting TRBD2. CDR1 LGHDT and CDR2 YNNKEL come from the germline V gene (reference sequence). The junction had 5 bases not matched to a gene; V was cut back by 4 bases and J by 6 bases. This CDR3 is built from 15 residues. CDR3 loop: CASSLGTSGGGEQYF. The CDR3 region has the DNA TGTGCCAGCAGCCTAGGGACTAGCGGGGGAGGCGAGCAGTACTTC.

The CDR3 is CASSGTGTPPYGYTF. The CDR3 bases are TGTGCCAGCAGCGGGACAGGGACCCCCCCCTATGGCTACACCTTC. The chain recombines TRBV5-6 with TRBJ1-2; 9 positions agree with TRBD1. Germline CDR1 SGHDT, CDR2 YYEEEE. The CDR3 length is 15 residues. V lost 4 bases, J lost 4 bases, and 8 bases stayed unmatched.

This sequence joins TRBV6-5 and TRBJ1-1; D remains ambiguous. The CDR3 covers 13 residues. The germline V and J ends were trimmed by 7 bases and 2 bases, with 11 bases remaining between them. CDR1 is MNHEY and CDR2 is SVGAGI in the germline V gene. The CDR3 region has the DNA TGTGCCAGCACTAGAAGCTTAAACACTGAAGCTTTCTTT. The encoded protein is CASTRSLNTEAFF.

V usage is TRBV5-4 and J usage is TRBJ2-5; 12 positions agree with TRBD2. The V segment lost 4 bases and the J segment 5 bases; nucleotides outside the gene matches: 9. CDR1 and CDR2 from the germline V gene are SGHNT and YYREEE (reference sequence). The CDR3 is 16 amino acids. CDR3 region: CASSGRLAGAGETQYF. CDR3 coding DNA: TGTGCCAGCAGCGGCAGACTAGCGGGGGCGGGGGAGACCCAGTACTTC.

The gene calls are TRBV7-9 and TRBJ2-1; perhaps TRBD1 as D (5 bases). Trimming removed 5 bases from V and 0 bases from J, with 11 bases in between. Germline V CDR1 and CDR2: SEHNR, FQNEAQ (reference sequence). The CDR3 is 15 residues long. The CDR3 loop reads CASSRVGVSYNEQFF. Written as DNA, the CDR3 is TGTGCCAGCAGCCGAGTAGGGGTCTCCTACAATGAGCAGTTCTTC.

Points on this clone: This could be a read error, since a much larger clone is one nucleotide away. This chain joins TRBV21-1 and TRBJ1-1; no check of the table's D call, TRBD1, against the DNA was made. TRBV21-1 is a documented pseudogene. The CDR3 runs 14 residues. CDR3 in amino acids: CASSKGTGGTEAFF. The DNA of the CDR3 is TGTGCCAGCAGCAAGGGGACAGGGGGCACTGAAGCTTTCTTT.

The chain recombines TRBV5-5 with TRBJ2-7, with D tentatively TRBD1 (6 bases). The CDR3 spans 15 residues. V lost 0 bases to trimming and J lost 2 bases, with 12 bases between them. CDR1 is SGHKS and CDR2 is YYEKEE in the germline V gene (reference sequence). The CDR3 sequence is CASSLVGTTTYEQYF. Here the CDR3 DNA reads TGTGCCAGCAGCTTGGTCGGGACAACCACCTACGAGCAGTACTTC. Full variable domain (missing parts from reference TRBV5-5 and TRBJ2-7): DAGVTQSPTHLIKTRGQQVTLRCSPISGHKSVSWYQQVLGQGPQFIFQYYEKEERGRGNFPDRFSARQFPNYSSELNVNALLLGDSALYLCASSLVGTTTYEQYFGPGTRLTVT.

The chain combines TRBV30 with TRBJ2-1; 7 bases align to TRBD1. Looked up from germline, CDR1 is GTSNPN and CDR2 is SVGIG (reference sequence). This CDR3 is 12 amino acids long. V gave up 0 bases and J gave up 10 bases; unmatched junction bases: 3. The CDR3 spells CAWSVPRGEQFF. The CDR3 DNA is TGTGCCTGGAGTGTTCCCAGGGGGGAGCAGTTCTTC.

The rearrangement links TRBV5-6 to TRBJ1-1, with D uncertain. The CDR3 runs 13 residues. V was trimmed by 0 bases and J by 8 bases, leaving 11 bases between them. From germline, CDR1 is SGHDT and CDR2 YYEEEE. CDR3 protein: CASSLEEVREAFF. The CDR3 DNA sequence: TGTGCCAGCAGCTTGGAGGAGGTAAGGGAAGCTTTCTTT.

The V gene is TRBV28, the J gene TRBJ1-4, with D possibly being TRBD1 (5 bases). Deletions cut 1 base from V and 7 bases from J, with 10 bases between. Germline V lookup: CDR1 MDHEN, CDR2 SYDVKM. The CDR3 length is 14 residues. This CDR3 reads CASSLFSGGEKLFF. Written as DNA, the CDR3 is TGTGCCAGCAGTTTATTCTCCGGGGGTGAAAAACTGTTTTTT.

Note on this clone: A clone one base away is much larger, so this may be a read error. The V and J genes are TRBV6-5 and TRBJ1-1, with a tentative D call TRBD1 (5 bases). CDR1 and CDR2 from the germline V gene are MNHEY and SVGAGI. The CDR3 covers 13 residues. V was shortened by 6 bases and J by 1 base, with 9 bases between the two germline ends. The CDR3 loop is CASSFDRNTEAFF. CDR3 sequence (DNA): TGTGCCAGCAGCTTTGACAGGAACACTGAAGCTTTCTTT.

Comment on this clone: Given a much more abundant clone one base away, this may be a read error. This chain joins TRBV14 and TRBJ2-7; D call uncertain. Germline V gene sequence: CDR1 SGHDN, CDR2 FVKESK. The CDR3 has 11 amino acids. The ends were cut back, 3 bases at V and 2 bases at J, with 2 bases in the middle. This chain's CDR3 is CASSHAYEQYF. CDR3 nucleotides: TGTGCCAGCAGCCACGCCTACGAGCAGTACTTC.

The chain joins TRBV28 to TRBJ2-7; possibly TRBD1 for D (5 bases). The germline V and J ends were trimmed by 7 bases and 3 bases, with 10 bases remaining between them. Looked up from germline, CDR1 is MDHEN and CDR2 is SYDVKM. The length of the CDR3 is 12 residues. Here the CDR3 reads CASNAGYYEQYF. The CDR3, as DNA: TGTGCCAGCAACGCAGGGTACTACGAGCAGTACTTC.

This rearrangement joins TRBV6-5 to TRBJ1-4; the D gene is possibly TRBD1 (5 bases). The CDR3 runs to 14 residues. V was trimmed by 2 bases and J by 7 bases, leaving 11 bases between them. Germline V lookup: CDR1 MNHEY, CDR2 SVGAGI. CDR3 sequence: CASSYRQGSEKLFF. The CDR3 bases are TGTGCCAGCAGTTACCGGCAGGGCTCTGAAAAACTGTTTTTT.

V usage is TRBV4-2 and J usage is TRBJ2-7, with 8 nucleotides matching TRBD1. CDR1 and CDR2 from the germline V gene are LGHNA and YNFKEQ. Trimming took 4 bases from V and 0 from J; bases not matched to a gene: 11. The CDR3 has 17 residues. CDR3 bases: TGTGCCAGCAGCCGCCTCCTCCGGGACAGGCTCTCCTACGAGCAGTACTTC. Protein: CASSRLLRDRLSYEQYF.

The CDR3 reads CASSLVGPENEKLFF. As DNA, the CDR3 is TGCGCCAGCAGCTTGGTTGGGCCAGAGAATGAAAAACTGTTTTTT. The chain joins TRBV5-1 to TRBJ1-4; D uncertain. CDR1 is SGHRS and CDR2 is YFSETQ in the germline V gene. Trimming removed 0 bases at V and 5 bases at J, with 11 bases between. There are 15 residues in the CDR3. The full variable domain, in which reference TRBV5-1 and TRBJ1-4 provide the parts outside the CDR3, is KAGVTQTPRYLIKTRGQQVTLSCSPISGHRSVSWYQQTPGQGLQFLFEYFSETQRNKGNFPGRFSGRQFSNSRSEMNVSTLELGDSALYLCASSLVGPENEKLFFGSGTQLSVL.

The rearrangement joins TRBV6-4 to TRBJ2-3; TRBD2 matches at 10 bases. Germline-derived CDR1 and CDR2 are MRHNA and SNTAGT. CDR3 length: 15 residues. The junction had 4 bases not matched to a gene; V was cut back by 6 bases and J by 1 base. The CDR3 DNA sequence: TGTGCCAGCAGCTTAGCGGGGGGCGGCACAGATACGCAGTATTTT. Its translation: CASSLAGGGTDTQYF.

The CDR3 DNA sequence: TGTGCCAGTAGTTCTCTCTACCGGGACTCTAATGAAAAACTGTTTTTT. Residues: CASSSLYRDSNEKLFF. The chain is built from TRBV19 and TRBJ1-4, with D possibly TRBD1 on 5 matching bases. V shed 5 bases and J shed 3 bases, with 16 bases lying between them. CDR1 is LNHDA and CDR2 is SQIVND in the germline V gene (reference sequence). The CDR3 is 16 amino acids. Variable domain in full (rest from reference TRBV19 and TRBJ1-4): DGGITQSPKYLFRKEGQNVTLSCEQNLNHDAMYWYRQDPGQGLRLIYYSQIVNDFQKGDIAEGYSVSREKKESFPLTVTSAQKNPTAFYLCASSSLYRDSNEKLFFGSGTQLSVL.

The chain uses TRBV7-6 and TRBJ1-1; 7 bases are a match to TRBD1. Per germline, CDR1 SGHVS and CDR2 FNYEAQ. Losses at the gene ends were 4 bases for V and 1 base for J; bases not matched to a gene: 12. The CDR3 consists of 17 residues. CDR3 coding DNA: TGTGCCAGCAGCTCTCGCCCCCGGACAGGAGAGAACACTGAAGCTTTCTTT. This gives the protein CASSSRPRTGENTEAFF. Complete variable domain (other parts from reference TRBV7-6 and TRBJ1-1): GAGVSQSPRYKVTKRGQDVALRCDPISGHVSLYWYRQALGQGPEFLTYFNYEAQQDKSGLPNDRFSAERPEGSISTLTIQRTEQRDSAMYRCASSSRPRTGENTEAFFGQGTRLTVV.

This clone has only a few counts. This sequence joins TRBV2 and TRBJ1-1, with D possibly TRBD1 on 5 matching bases. In germline, CDR1 is SNHLY, CDR2 FYNNEI. V was cut by 1 base and J by 11 bases, with 14 bases left in between. The CDR3 consists of 13 residues. The CDR3 DNA follows: TGTGCCAGCAGTGAAGGAGAGTTGGGGGGGGCTTTCTTT. Amino acid sequence: CASSEGELGGAFF. Filled out from reference TRBV2 and TRBJ1-1, the complete variable domain reads EPEVTQTPSHQVTQMGQEVILRCVPISNHLYFYWYRQILGQKVEFLVSFYNNEISEKSEIFDDQFSVERPDGSNFTLKIRSTKLEDSAMYFCASSEGELGGAFFGQGTRLTVV.

The V call is TRBV3-1 (or the pseudogene TRBV3-2), the J call TRBJ1-2, with 7 bases that match TRBD1. With V trimmed by 1 base and J by 4 bases, 6 bases remained unmatched. Per germline, CDR1 LGHDT and CDR2 YNNKEL (reference sequence). The CDR3 covers 15 residues. CDR3 nucleotides: TGTGCCAGCAGCCAAGTCGACCGGGACAGCTATGGCTACACCTTC. The encoded protein is CASSQVDRDSYGYTF.

The genes are TRBV3-1 (or the pseudogene TRBV3-2) and TRBJ1-5; no reliable D call. The CDR3 loop spans 13 amino acids. Germline V gene sequence: CDR1 LGHDT, CDR2 YNNKEL (reference sequence). V was cut by 3 bases and J by 3 bases, with 6 bases left in between. The CDR3 bases are TGTGCCAGCAGCCACGGGGACAATCAGCCCCAGCATTTT. Encoded protein: CASSHGDNQPQHF.

This chain links TRBV29-1 with TRBJ2-7; TRBD1 matches at 10 bases. Trimming took 7 bases from V and 3 from J; bases not matched to a gene: 3. Germline V lookup: CDR1 SQVTM, CDR2 ANQGSEA. This CDR3 has 12 residues. CDR3: CSAGQGDYEQYF. Written as DNA, the CDR3 is TGCAGCGCAGGACAGGGGGACTACGAGCAGTACTTC.

This chain joins TRBV3-1 (or the pseudogene TRBV3-2) and TRBJ1-3; D gene ambiguous. CDR3 length: 16 amino acids. Germline-derived CDR1 and CDR2 are LGHDT and YNNKEL (reference sequence). The V gene lost 0 bases and the J gene lost 2 bases, with 11 bases spanning the gap. In DNA form, the CDR3 reads TGTGCCAGCAGCCAAGAGGTGAGGGTACCTGGAAACACCATATATTTT. It encodes CASSQEVRVPGNTIYF.

V is TRBV12-5 and J is TRBJ2-1, with D unresolved. There are 11 residues in the CDR3. CDR1 and CDR2 from the germline V gene are LGHNT and FRNRAP. V lost 7 bases, J lost 6 bases, and 7 bases lay in between. CDR3 nucleotide sequence: TGTGCTAGTGCCCTATTCAATGAGCAGTTCTTC. Its protein is CASALFNEQFF. The complete variable domain, with remaining parts taken from reference TRBV12-5 and TRBJ2-1, reads DARVTQTPRHKVTEMGQEVTMRCQPILGHNTVFWYRQTMMQGLELLAYFRNRAPLDDSGMPKDRFSAEMPDATLATLKIQPSEPRDSAVYFCASALFNEQFFGPGTRLTVL.

This chain connects TRBV7-9 to TRBJ1-2; D might be TRBD1 (5 bases). The germline gives CDR1 SEHNR, CDR2 FQNEAQ (reference sequence). The CDR3 contains 14 residues. V was clipped by 4 bases and J by 6 bases, with 15 bases between them. This CDR3 is CASSYSAGWDGYTF. The DNA of the CDR3 is TGTGCCAGCAGCTATTCGGCAGGGTGGGATGGCTACACCTTC.

V usage is TRBV14 and J usage is TRBJ2-1, with 7 bases matching TRBD1. The CDR3 contains 14 residues. The junction had 4 bases not matched to a gene; V was cut back by 3 bases and J by 5 bases. The germline V gene encodes CDR1 SGHDN and CDR2 FVKESK. The CDR3 loop is CASSHNRGNNEQFF. The CDR3 nucleotides read TGTGCCAGCAGCCACAACAGGGGCAACAATGAGCAGTTCTTC.